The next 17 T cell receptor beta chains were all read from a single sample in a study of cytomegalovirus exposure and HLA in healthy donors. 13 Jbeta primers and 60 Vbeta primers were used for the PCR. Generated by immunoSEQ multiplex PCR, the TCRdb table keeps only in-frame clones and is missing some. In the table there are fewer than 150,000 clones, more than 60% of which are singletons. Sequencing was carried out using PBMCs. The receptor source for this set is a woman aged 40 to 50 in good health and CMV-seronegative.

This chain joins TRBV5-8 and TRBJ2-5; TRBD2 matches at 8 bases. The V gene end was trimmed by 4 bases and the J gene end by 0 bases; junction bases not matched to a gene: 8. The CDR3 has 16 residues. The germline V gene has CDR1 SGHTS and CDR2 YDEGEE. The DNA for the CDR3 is TGTGCCAGCAGCCAACCACTAGCGGAGTACCAAGAGACCCAGTACTTC. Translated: CASSQPLAEYQETQYF.

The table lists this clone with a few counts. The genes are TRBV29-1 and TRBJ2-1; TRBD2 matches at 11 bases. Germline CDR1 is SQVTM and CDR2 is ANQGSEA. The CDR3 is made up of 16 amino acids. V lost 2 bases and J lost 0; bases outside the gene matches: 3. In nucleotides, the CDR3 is TGCAGCGTTGAACTAGCGGGAGGATTCTCCTACAATGAGCAGTTCTTC. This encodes CSVELAGGFSYNEQFF.

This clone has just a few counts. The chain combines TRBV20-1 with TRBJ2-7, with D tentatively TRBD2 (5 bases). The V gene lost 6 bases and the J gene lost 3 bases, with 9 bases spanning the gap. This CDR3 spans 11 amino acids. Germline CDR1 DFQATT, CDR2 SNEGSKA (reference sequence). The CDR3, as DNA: TGCAGTGCGGGGAGAAACTACGAGCAGTACTTC. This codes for CSAGRNYEQYF.

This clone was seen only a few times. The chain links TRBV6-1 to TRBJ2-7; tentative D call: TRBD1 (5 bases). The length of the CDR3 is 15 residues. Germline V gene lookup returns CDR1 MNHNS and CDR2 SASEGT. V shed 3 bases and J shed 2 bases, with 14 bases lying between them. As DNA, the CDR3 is TGTGCCAGCAGTGAGGCGACAGATAGCACCTACGAGCAGTACTTC. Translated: CASSEATDSTYEQYF.

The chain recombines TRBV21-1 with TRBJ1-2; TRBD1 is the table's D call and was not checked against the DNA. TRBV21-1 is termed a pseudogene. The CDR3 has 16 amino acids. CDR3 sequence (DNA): TGTGCCAGCAGCGAAAGTACGACAGAAACTAACTATGGCTACACCTTC. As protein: CASSESTTETNYGYTF.

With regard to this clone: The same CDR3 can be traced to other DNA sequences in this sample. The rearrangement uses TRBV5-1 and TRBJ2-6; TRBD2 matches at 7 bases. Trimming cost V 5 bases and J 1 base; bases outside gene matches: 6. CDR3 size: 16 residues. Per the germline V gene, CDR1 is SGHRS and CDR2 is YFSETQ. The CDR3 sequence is CASRVRGGSGANVLTF. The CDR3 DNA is TGCGCCAGCAGGGTCCGGGGAGGGTCTGGGGCCAACGTCCTGACTTTC.

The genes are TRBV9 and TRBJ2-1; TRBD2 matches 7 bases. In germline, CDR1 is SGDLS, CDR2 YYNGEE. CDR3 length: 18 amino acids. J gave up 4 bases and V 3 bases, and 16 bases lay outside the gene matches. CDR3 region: CASSANPLIGGSYNEQFF. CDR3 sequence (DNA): TGTGCCAGCAGCGCGAACCCCTTGATCGGGGGGTCGTACAATGAGCAGTTCTTC.

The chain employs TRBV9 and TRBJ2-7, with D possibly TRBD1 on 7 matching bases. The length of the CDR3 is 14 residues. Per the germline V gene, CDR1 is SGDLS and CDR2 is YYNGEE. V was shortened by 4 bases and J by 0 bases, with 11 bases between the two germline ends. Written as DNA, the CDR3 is TGTGCCAGCAGCCTTCAGGGGGGCTCCTACGAGCAGTACTTC. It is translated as CASSLQGGSYEQYF.

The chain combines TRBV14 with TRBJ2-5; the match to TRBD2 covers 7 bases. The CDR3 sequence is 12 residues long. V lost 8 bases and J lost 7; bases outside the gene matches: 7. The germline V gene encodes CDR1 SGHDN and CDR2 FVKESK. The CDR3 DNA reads TGTGCCAGCGGCAACTGGGGGGGGACCCAGTACTTC. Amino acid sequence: CASGNWGGTQYF. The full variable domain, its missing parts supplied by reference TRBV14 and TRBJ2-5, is EAGVTQFPSHSVIEKGQTVTLRCDPISGHDNLYWYRRVMGKEIKFLLHFVKESKQDESGMPNNRFLAERTGGTYSTLKVQPAELEDSGVYFCASGNWGGTQYFGPGTRLLVL.

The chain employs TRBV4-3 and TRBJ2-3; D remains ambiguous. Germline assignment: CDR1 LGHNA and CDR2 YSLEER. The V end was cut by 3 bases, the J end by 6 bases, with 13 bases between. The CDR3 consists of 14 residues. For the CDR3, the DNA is TGCGCCAGCAGCCAGCTTCACATCCCCGATACGCAGTATTTT. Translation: CASSQLHIPDTQYF.

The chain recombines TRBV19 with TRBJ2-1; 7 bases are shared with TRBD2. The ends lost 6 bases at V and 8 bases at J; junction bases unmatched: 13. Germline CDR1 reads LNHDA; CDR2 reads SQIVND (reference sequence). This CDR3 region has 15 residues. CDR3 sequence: CASSPLAGAVHEQFF. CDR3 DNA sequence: TGTGCCAGTAGCCCCCTCGCGGGAGCGGTCCATGAGCAGTTCTTC.

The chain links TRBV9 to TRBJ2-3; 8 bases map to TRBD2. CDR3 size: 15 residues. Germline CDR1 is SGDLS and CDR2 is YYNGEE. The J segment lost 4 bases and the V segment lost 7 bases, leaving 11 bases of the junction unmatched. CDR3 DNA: TGTGCCAGCCGGCCGCCGGGGGGGGAGGCAGATACGCAGTATTTT. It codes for CASRPPGGEADTQYF.

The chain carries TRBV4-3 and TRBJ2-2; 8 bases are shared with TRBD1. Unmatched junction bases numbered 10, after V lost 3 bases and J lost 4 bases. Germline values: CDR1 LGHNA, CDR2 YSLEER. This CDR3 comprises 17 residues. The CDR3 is CASSHFQGARGTGELFF. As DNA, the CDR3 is TGCGCCAGCAGCCACTTCCAGGGGGCGCGGGGCACCGGGGAGCTGTTTTTT.

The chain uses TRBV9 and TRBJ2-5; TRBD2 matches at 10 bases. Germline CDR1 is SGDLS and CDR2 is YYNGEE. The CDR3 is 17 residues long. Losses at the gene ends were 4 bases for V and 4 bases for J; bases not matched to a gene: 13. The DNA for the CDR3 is TGTGCCAGCAGCTCCACAGCGGGGGGGCATTTGGGAGAGACCCAGTACTTC. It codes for CASSSTAGGHLGETQYF.

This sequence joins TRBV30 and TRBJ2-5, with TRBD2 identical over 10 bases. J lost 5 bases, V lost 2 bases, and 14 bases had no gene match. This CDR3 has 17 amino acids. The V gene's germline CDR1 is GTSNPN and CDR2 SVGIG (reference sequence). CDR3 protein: CAWSPRLAGVTGETQYF. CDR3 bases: TGTGCCTGGAGTCCGAGGCTAGCGGGAGTAACAGGGGAGACCCAGTACTTC.

Written as DNA, the CDR3 is TGTGCCAGCAGCTCCGTCCAGAACCCTTCGATAGCTTTCTTT. Translated: CASSSVQNPSIAFF. This chain links TRBV11-2 with TRBJ1-1; D uncertain. V lost 4 bases and J 10 bases, leaving 19 bases between the germline ends. Germline CDR1 and CDR2: SGHAT and FQNNGV. CDR3 size: 14 residues.

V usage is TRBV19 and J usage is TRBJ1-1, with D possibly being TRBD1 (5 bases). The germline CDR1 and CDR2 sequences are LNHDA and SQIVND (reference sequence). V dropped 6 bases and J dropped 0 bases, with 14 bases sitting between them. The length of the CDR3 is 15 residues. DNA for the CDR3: TGTGCCAGTAGGCGAACCGACAGTTTGAACACTGAAGCTTTCTTT. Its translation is CASRRTDSLNTEAFF.